Sequencing of this T cell receptor beta chain was carried out in a study of blood T cell repertoires in COVID-19 (dated by TCRdb to between 2020 and 2021). For context, the study as a whole: Samples covering the acute and convalescent phases of COVID-19 were provided by collaborators in the United States, Italy and Spain. The samples were drawn from the first 160 participants of the ongoing ImmuneRACE study and from roughly 1,300 subjects provided by 6 global collaborators. The material from the prospective study consisted of cDNA or gDNA derived from T cells, B-cell-depleted T cells, or PBMCs. Subjects who had been exposed to COVID-19, were actively infected with it, or had recovered from it provided the deeply sampled blood TCRbeta repertoires that made up the dataset. The repertoires were made available in a free public database intended to serve as a resource for research on the immune response to SARS-CoV-2. The sample metadata nearly always contained a de-identified subject ID, COVID-19 status, age in years and sex. Where available, HLA class I and class II types were taken from metadata supplied by the sample provider and were not determined by assay-based typing.

Each collaborating institution followed its own protocols to collect whole blood in K2EDTA tubes. For TCRbeta analysis, collaborators shipped samples in one of three forms: frozen whole blood, isolated PBMCs, or DNA extracted from either of those sample types. TCRbeta CDR3 regions were amplified from genomic DNA using the immunoSEQ Assay, a bias-controlled multiplex PCR. In the paper's pipeline: Nucleated cell counts per sample were estimated from amplification of reference gene primers within the assay. To quantify the absolute abundance of each unique TCRbeta CDR3 rearrangement, sequence reads were collapsed and filtered. For each sample, productive Simpson clonality was calculated as the square root of Simpson's diversity index across productive rearrangements. What TCRdb holds here is the immuneACCESS table cut down to in-frame rearrangements. Part of the clones is not present; checked against another copy, under half of the missing clones reflect an unresolved V gene, and the others are unexplained. V, J and clone size reflect that table, while D and trimming were determined from the DNA. Present in this sample are around 150,000 clones, around nine tenths of which were seen just once. The leading ten clones occupy more than 5% of the sample.

A remark on this clone: Which antigen it targets is not known. It has no much larger one-base neighbor in the sample; base qualities were not kept.

CDR1 and CDR2 are drawn from the germline V gene: SGHRS, YFSETQ. Counted from cysteine to phenylalanine, this CDR3 has 16 amino acids. Only CDR3 DNA remains: 48 bases, in frame from the first base. V and J are truncated by 1 base and 0 bases respectively, leaving an intervening sequence of 12 bases. The research as a whole found: Clinical and demographic metadata were provided uncurated, with the amount varying by source and participant.

The sequence derives from a human donor in a cohort sampled during active COVID-19. The chain is made from TRBV5-1 and TRBJ2-3; a weak D assignment points to TRBD2 (7 bases agree). Sequencing was carried out using peripheral blood. The CDR3 region: CASSLLGGASTDTQYF. The DNA is as follows: TGCGCCAGCAGCTTGCTGGGGGGGGCTAGCACAGATACGCAGTATTTT.